Detailed here is one TCR beta chain. This record belongs to a study of blood T cell repertoires in COVID-19. Turning to the study itself: The origin of the acute and convalescent COVID-19 samples was the United States, Italy and Spain. T cells, B-cell-depleted T cells, or PBMCs provided the cDNA or gDNA that served as material.

How the authors handled the data: Reference gene primers were amplified, and this amplification served to estimate nucleated cell counts. Assay used: immunoSEQ multiplex PCR; TCRdb lists only in-frame clones, some missing. Clonal size and the V and J genes are those of that table, whereas D and trimming came from the DNA. The data show around 140,000 clones, 82% seen once. Trimming removed 7 bases from V and 6 bases from J; junction bases left unmatched: 9. The CDR3 has 13 residues. The V gene's germline CDR1 is MNHEY and CDR2 SVGAGI. The V and J genes are TRBV6-5 and TRBJ2-7; 7 bases match TRBD1. Sequenced material: peripheral blood. The sequence was collected from a human donor with acute or convalescent COVID-19. The donor label of this sample is uncertain. In DNA, the CDR3 is TGTGCCAGCAAAGGACAGGCCCGGTCCGAGCAGTACTTC. Its protein is CASKGQARSEQYF.